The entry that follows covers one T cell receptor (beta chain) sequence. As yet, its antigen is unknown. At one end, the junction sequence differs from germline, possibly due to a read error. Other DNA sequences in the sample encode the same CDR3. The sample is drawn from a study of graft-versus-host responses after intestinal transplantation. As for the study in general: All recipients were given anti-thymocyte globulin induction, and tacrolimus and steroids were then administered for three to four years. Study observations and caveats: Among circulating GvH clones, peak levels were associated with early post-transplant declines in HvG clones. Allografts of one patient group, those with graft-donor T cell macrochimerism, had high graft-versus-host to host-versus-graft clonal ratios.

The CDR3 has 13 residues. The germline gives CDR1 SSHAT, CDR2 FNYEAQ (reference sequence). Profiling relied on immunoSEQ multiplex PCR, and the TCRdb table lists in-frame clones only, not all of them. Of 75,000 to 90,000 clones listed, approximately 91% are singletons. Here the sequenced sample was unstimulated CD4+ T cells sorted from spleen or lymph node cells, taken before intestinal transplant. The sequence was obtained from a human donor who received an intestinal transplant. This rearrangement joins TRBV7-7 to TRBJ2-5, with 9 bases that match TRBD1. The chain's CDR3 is CASSLDRGETQYF. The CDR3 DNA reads TGTGCTAGCAGCTTGGACAGGGGAGAGACCCAGTACTTC.